This T cell receptor (beta chain) was profiled in a study of Ad26.COV2.S vaccination and SARS-CoV-2 variants. Study context: Into the muscle, Ad26.COV2.S was dosed once or twice, 56 days apart.

Of note for this clone: What it binds is unknown.

The data were produced by immunoSEQ multiplex PCR, yet TCRdb's version contains in-frame clones alone and is incomplete. Among some 480,000 clones, 70% to 90% were seen once, and the ten largest hold 9.5% to 15%. The treatment denotes: 15 to 20 received Ad26.COV2.S at low or high dose, single or two shots; about 5 received placebo; per-sample allocation not given. Sample collection was performed on day 63 after the first vaccine or placebo injection. The donor's status was that of an adult aged 18-55 years in Boston. An Ad26 vector expressing Wuhan-strain SARS-CoV-2 spike constituted the vaccine. Germline CDR1 is LNHDA and CDR2 is SQIVND (reference sequence). This CDR3 has 14 amino acids. The V and J ends lost 7 bases and 0 bases respectively, with 13 bases between them. Whole-study results and caveats: Substantial breadth was reportedly displayed by spike-specific CD8+ and CD4+ T cell responses after vaccination.

The sample was peripheral blood, taken in a trial of Ad26.COV2.S vaccine versus placebo. This sequence was found in a person between 18 and 65 years old who received the Ad26.COV2.S COVID-19 vaccine or a placebo. The V gene is TRBV19, the J gene TRBJ2-7; perhaps D is TRBD1 or TRBD2 (5 bases each). This CDR3 is CASKVRDGSYEQYF. The DNA of the CDR3 is TGTGCCAGTAAGGTTCGGGACGGCTCCTACGAGCAGTACTTC.